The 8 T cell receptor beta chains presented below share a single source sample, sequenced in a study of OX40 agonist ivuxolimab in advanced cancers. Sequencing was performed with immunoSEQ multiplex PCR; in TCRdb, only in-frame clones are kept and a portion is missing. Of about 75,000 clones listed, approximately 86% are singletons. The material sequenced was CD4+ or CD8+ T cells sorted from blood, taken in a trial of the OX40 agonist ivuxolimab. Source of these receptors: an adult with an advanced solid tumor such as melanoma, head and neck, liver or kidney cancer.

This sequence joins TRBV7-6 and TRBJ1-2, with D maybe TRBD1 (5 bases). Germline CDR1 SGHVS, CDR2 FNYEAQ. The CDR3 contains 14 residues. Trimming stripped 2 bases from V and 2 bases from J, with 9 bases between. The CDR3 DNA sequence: TGTGCCAGCAGCTTAAGGGACCCGAACTATGGCTACACCTTC. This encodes CASSLRDPNYGYTF.

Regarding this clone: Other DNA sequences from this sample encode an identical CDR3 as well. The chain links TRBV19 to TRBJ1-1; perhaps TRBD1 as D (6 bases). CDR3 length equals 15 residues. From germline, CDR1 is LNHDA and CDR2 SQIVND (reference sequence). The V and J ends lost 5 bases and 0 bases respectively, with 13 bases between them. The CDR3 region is CASSLVGGVNTEAFF. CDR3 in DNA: TGTGCCAGTAGTCTCGTAGGGGGGGTGAACACTGAAGCTTTCTTT. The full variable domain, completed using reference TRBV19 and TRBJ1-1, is DGGITQSPKYLFRKEGQNVTLSCEQNLNHDAMYWYRQDPGQGLRLIYYSQIVNDFQKGDIAEGYSVSREKKESFPLTVTSAQKNPTAFYLCASSLVGGVNTEAFFGQGTRLTVV.

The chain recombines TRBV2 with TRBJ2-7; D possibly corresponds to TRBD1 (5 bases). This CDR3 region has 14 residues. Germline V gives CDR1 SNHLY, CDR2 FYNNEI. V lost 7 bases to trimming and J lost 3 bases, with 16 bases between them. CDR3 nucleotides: TGTGCCAGCACCTCGCAGGGCGGCCTCTACGAGCAGTACTTC. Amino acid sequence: CASTSQGGLYEQYF.

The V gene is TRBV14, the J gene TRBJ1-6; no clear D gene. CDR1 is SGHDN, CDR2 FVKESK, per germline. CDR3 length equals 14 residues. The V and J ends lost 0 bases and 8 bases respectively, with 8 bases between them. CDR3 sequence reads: CASSQETEYSPLHF. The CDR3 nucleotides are TGTGCCAGCAGCCAAGAAACGGAATATTCACCCCTCCACTTT.

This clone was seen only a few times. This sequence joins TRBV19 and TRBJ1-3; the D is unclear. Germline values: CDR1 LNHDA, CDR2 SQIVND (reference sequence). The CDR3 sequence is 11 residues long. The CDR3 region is CAAGSGNTIYF. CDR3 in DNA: TGTGCGGCAGGCTCTGGAAACACCATATATTTT. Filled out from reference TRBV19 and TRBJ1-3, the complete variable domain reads DGGITQSPKYLFRKEGQNVTLSCEQNLNHDAMYWYRQDPGQGLRLIYYSQIVNDFQKGDIAEGYSVSREKKESFPLTVTSAQKNPTAFYLCAAGSGNTIYFGEGSWLTVV.

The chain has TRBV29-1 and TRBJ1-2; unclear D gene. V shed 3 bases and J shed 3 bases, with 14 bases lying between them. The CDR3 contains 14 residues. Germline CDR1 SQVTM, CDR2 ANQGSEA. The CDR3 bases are TGCAGCGTTGAGAGGAGAGGCACGTACTATGGCTACACCTTC. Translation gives CSVERRGTYYGYTF.

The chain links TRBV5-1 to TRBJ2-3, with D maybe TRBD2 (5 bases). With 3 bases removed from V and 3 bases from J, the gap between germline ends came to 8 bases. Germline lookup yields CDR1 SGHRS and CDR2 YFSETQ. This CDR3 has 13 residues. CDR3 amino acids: CASSSRETDTQYF. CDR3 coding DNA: TGCGCCAGCAGCTCGAGGGAGACAGATACGCAGTATTTT.

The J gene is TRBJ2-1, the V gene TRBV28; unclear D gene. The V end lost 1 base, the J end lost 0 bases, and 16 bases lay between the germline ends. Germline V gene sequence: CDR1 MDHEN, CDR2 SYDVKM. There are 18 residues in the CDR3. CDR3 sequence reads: CASSLFWGLQFSYNEQFF. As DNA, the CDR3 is TGTGCCAGCAGTTTATTCTGGGGTTTGCAATTCTCCTACAATGAGCAGTTCTTC. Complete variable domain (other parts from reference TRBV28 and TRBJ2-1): DVKVTQSSRYLVKRTGEKVFLECVQDMDHENMFWYRQDPGLGLRLIYFSYDVKMKEKGDIPEGYSVSREKKERFSLILESASTNQTSMYLCASSLFWGLQFSYNEQFFGPGTRLTVL.